This T cell receptor beta chain is from a study of T cell repertoires in ileal Crohn's disease. Clones were sequenced by immunoSEQ multiplex PCR, and TCRdb holds only the in-frame ones, with some missing. The table has 55,000 to 65,000 clones, about 89% seen once; the top ten hold roughly 2%. Stated time point: neoterminal ileum biopsy at postoperative endoscopy, about 6 months after surgery. CDR3 length: 10 amino acids. Germline V gene data show CDR1 as MGHDK and CDR2 as SYGVNS. V was pared by 3 bases and J by 12 bases, with 6 bases between. V usage is TRBV25-1 and J usage is TRBJ2-1; TRBD2 might be the D (6 bases). The sample was ileal tissue. This sequence was found in an adult with Crohn's disease. CDR3 protein: CASSEEGQFF. The CDR3 region has the DNA TGTGCCAGCAGTGAGGAGGGGCAGTTCTTC.